This T cell receptor (beta chain) is drawn from a study of T cells after yellow fever vaccination. Study outcomes and limitations: Detected again after the booster were most primary-vaccination clones, at approximately 95% CD4 and 88% CD8. Few clonotypes appeared in both CD4 and CD8 compartments. Faster peaking, at day 5 versus 15, marked a secondary response that was weaker.

There are 14 residues in the CDR3. CDR1 and CDR2 from the germline V gene are MGHRA and YSYEKL. As to this clonotype: Its matching antigen is unknown. A junction boundary mismatches the germline segment, possibly from a read error.

In making TCR cDNA, 5'RACE template switching added a universal primer site and UMIs to it. In TCRdb, the 5' RACE reads were re-called with MiXCR into one record per CDR3 protein. The sample holds fewer than 450,000 distinct CDR3 sequences; approximately 8% are singletons and the top ten take approximately 16%. This rearrangement joins TRBV4-1 to TRBJ1-3, with unresolved D. This sample comprised PBMCs, obtained about 49 days after the first yellow fever vaccination. The source is a man younger than 35 who received the YFV17D yellow fever vaccine. CDR3 loop: CASSPRVEGNTIYF. The CDR3 DNA reads as TGTGCCAGCAGCCCCCGTGTGGAGGGAAACACCATATATTTT.